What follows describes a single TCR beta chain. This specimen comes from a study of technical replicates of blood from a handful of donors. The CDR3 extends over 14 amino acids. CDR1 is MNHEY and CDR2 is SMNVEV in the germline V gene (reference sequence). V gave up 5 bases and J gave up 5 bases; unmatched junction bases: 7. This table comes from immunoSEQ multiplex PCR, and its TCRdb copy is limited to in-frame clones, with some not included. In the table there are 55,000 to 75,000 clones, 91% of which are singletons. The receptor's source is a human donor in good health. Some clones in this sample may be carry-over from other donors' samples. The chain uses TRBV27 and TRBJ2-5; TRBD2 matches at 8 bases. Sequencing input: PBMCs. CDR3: CASSILAGSETQYF. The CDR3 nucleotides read TGTGCCAGCAGTATCCTAGCGGGTAGCGAGACCCAGTACTTC.